This T cell receptor beta chain is from a study of blood T cells in healthy people across ages. The use of a sample-barcoded 5' primer and a J-beta primer mix characterized a second PCR of roughly 6 to 11 cycles. Each cDNA was tagged by a template-switch adaptor containing 12 random nucleotides. TCRdb re-analysed the 5' RACE reads in MiXCR, keeping a single row per CDR3 protein. In the table there are approximately 810,000 distinct CDR3 sequences, around 36% of which are singletons. This CDR3 is built from 16 residues. Between the trimmed V and J ends, which lost 5 bases and 0 bases, there was a span of 19 bases. Germline CDR1 reads DFQATT; CDR2 reads SNEGSKA (reference sequence).

The clonotype comes from a young man in good health. The rearrangement links TRBV20-1 to TRBJ1-1, with D perhaps TRBD1 (6 bases). Sequencing was carried out using blood. The CDR3 sequence is CSAPYAGARMNTEAFF. CDR3 in DNA: TGCAGTGCTCCCTATGCGGGGGCGAGAATGAACACTGAAGCTTTCTTT.